Each of the 21 T cell receptor beta chains below was sequenced from the same sample in a study of shared clonotypes between healthy human individuals. Libraries were prepared by immunoSEQ multiplex PCR; TCRdb keeps only in-frame clonotypes and omits some of them. The top ten hold more than 0.95% of the sample, which has about 1,900,000 clones, about 94% seen once. Naive CD8 cells were CD45RO-negative, positively selected for CCR7, excluding terminally differentiated effector memory CD45RA+ cells. Sample: naive CD8+ T cells sorted from blood. The origin of the receptors is a man younger than 35 in good health.

The V call is TRBV6-5, the J call TRBJ2-1, with D tentatively TRBD2 (5 bases). The CDR3 extends over 16 amino acids. Trimming removed 0 bases from V and 0 bases from J, with 9 bases in between. Germline V lookup: CDR1 MNHEY, CDR2 SVGAGI. CDR3 nucleotides: TGTGCCAGCAGTTACTCAGCGGCGAGCTCCTACAATGAGCAGTTCTTC. Its translation is CASSYSAASSYNEQFF.

This sequence joins TRBV6-6 and TRBJ2-5, with D uncertain. The J call is in doubt because the DNA end fits TRBJ2-7 better. Per germline, CDR1 MNHNY and CDR2 SVGAGI (reference sequence). The CDR3 has 12 amino acids. CDR3 sequence: CASSYLGVEQYF. For the CDR3, the DNA is TGTGCCAGCAGTTACCTGGGCGTCGAGCAGTACTTC.

This rearrangement joins TRBV5-4 to TRBJ1-6; D is possibly TRBD1 (5 bases). Trimming shortened V by 5 bases and J by 8 bases, and 17 bases separated the two germline ends. Germline-derived CDR1 and CDR2 are SGHNT and YYREEE (reference sequence). This CDR3 has 15 residues. CDR3 loop: CASRRGGDGYSPLHF. CDR3 nucleotides: TGTGCCAGCAGGAGGGGAGGGGACGGATATTCACCCCTCCACTTT.

This chain connects TRBV29-1 to TRBJ2-1; 9 nucleotides line up with TRBD1. V dropped 7 bases and J dropped 4; count of bases not matched to a gene: 5. The CDR3 has 13 amino acids. Germline V lookup: CDR1 SQVTM, CDR2 ANQGSEA. The CDR3 bases are TGCAGCGGGACAGGGGCGCTTTACAATGAGCAGTTCTTC. Amino acid sequence: CSGTGALYNEQFF.

About this clone: This same CDR3 is encoded by further DNA sequences in the sample. V gene TRBV5-1 combines with J gene TRBJ2-7; TRBD1 might be the D (5 bases). Trimming pared 3 bases from V and 2 bases from J, leaving 6 bases between. The CDR3 loop spans 12 amino acids. Germline CDR1 is SGHRS and CDR2 is YFSETQ. CDR3 sequence: CASSSTAYEQYF. The CDR3 nucleotides read TGCGCCAGCAGCTCGACAGCCTACGAGCAGTACTTC.

The chain employs TRBV30 and TRBJ1-6; D is unresolved. Trimming stripped 0 bases from V and 14 bases from J, with 8 bases between. CDR3 size: 11 residues. Per germline, CDR1 GTSNPN and CDR2 SVGIG (reference sequence). DNA for the CDR3: TGTGCCTGGAGTGTACTGGGCACCCTCCACTTT. It encodes CAWSVLGTLHF.

The chain carries TRBV6-5 and TRBJ2-3, with D unclear. CDR1 is MNHEY and CDR2 is SVGAGI in the germline V gene. The CDR3 runs to 11 residues. V lost 6 bases, J lost 2 bases, and 3 bases lay in between. In nucleotides, the CDR3 is TGTGCCAGCAGCACCACAGATACGCAGTATTTT. This encodes CASSTTDTQYF.

CDR3 sequence (DNA): TGCGCCAGCTTGAGCGGGCACGCCACAGATACGCAGTATTTT. Amino acids: CASLSGHATDTQYF. The rearrangement uses TRBV5-1 and TRBJ2-3; D might be TRBD2 (6 bases). V shed 7 bases and J shed 2 bases, with 14 bases lying between them. Germline V lookup: CDR1 SGHRS, CDR2 YFSETQ. The CDR3 is made up of 14 amino acids.

The CDR3 loop is CASSGRLAGEETQYF. In DNA form, the CDR3 reads TGCGCCAGCAGCGGTCGACTAGCGGGGGAAGAGACCCAGTACTTC. The V call is TRBV4-3, the J call TRBJ2-5; 12 bases line up with TRBD2. Germline V gene sequence: CDR1 LGHNA, CDR2 YSLEER. The CDR3 has 15 residues. Unmatched junction bases numbered 4, after V lost 5 bases and J lost 3 bases.

About this clone itself: Other DNA sequences from this sample encode an identical CDR3 as well. This chain links TRBV9 with TRBJ2-3, with D maybe TRBD2 (6 bases). This CDR3 spans 14 amino acids. V shed 0 bases and J shed 6 bases, with 11 bases lying between them. Germline V gene sequence: CDR1 SGDLS, CDR2 YYNGEE. In DNA form, the CDR3 reads TGTGCCAGCAGCGTAGTAGGCGGAGGGGATACGCAGTATTTT. Translated, it gives CASSVVGGGDTQYF.

This chain uses TRBV15 with TRBJ2-7; D remains ambiguous. Germline CDR1 is LNHNV and CDR2 is YYDKDF (reference sequence). V was pared by 5 bases and J by 2 bases, with 10 bases between. CDR3 length: 13 residues. CDR3 region: CATSEDTAYEQYF. The CDR3 DNA follows: TGTGCCACCAGCGAAGACACAGCCTACGAGCAGTACTTC. The full variable domain, in which reference TRBV15 and TRBJ2-7 provide the parts outside the CDR3, is DAMVIQNPRYQVTQFGKPVTLSCSQTLNHNVMYWYQQKSSQAPKLLFHYYDKDFNNEADTPDNFQSRRPNTSFCFLDIRSPGLGDTAMYLCATSEDTAYEQYFGPGTRLTVT.

The gene calls are TRBV29-1 and TRBJ2-2; D ambiguous. The germline V and J ends were trimmed by 4 bases and 6 bases, with 15 bases remaining between them. Germline values: CDR1 SQVTM, CDR2 ANQGSEA. The CDR3 covers 14 residues. The CDR3 protein is CSVAVAGVAGELFF. In DNA, the CDR3 is TGCAGCGTTGCCGTCGCAGGCGTGGCCGGGGAGCTGTTTTTT.

This chain uses TRBV28 with TRBJ1-1; 7 bases agree with TRBD1. Germline V lookup: CDR1 MDHEN, CDR2 SYDVKM. The CDR3 length is 14 residues. J gave up 12 bases and V 8 bases, and 18 bases lay outside the gene matches. The CDR3 protein is CASALRQGRTEPFF. In DNA form, the CDR3 reads TGTGCCAGCGCCCTACGACAGGGTCGAACCGAGCCTTTCTTT.

The chain combines TRBV7-8 with TRBJ2-2; D is perhaps TRBD2 (6 bases). CDR3 length: 15 residues. The V gene lost 2 bases and the J gene lost 4 bases, with 11 bases spanning the gap. From germline, CDR1 is SGHVS and CDR2 FQNEAQ. CDR3 coding DNA: TGTGCCAGCAGCTTAAGGCGGGGAGGCACCGGGGAGCTGTTTTTT. It is translated as CASSLRRGGTGELFF.

The chain couples TRBV30 to TRBJ1-2; 12 bases are shared with TRBD1. CDR3 size: 19 residues. Germline V gene data show CDR1 as GTSNPN and CDR2 as SVGIG (reference sequence). V trimming: 0 bases; J trimming: 0 bases; junction bases outside the gene matches: 11. The CDR3 DNA reads as TGTGCCTGGAGTGTTATACCGGGACAGGGGGCCAGAGCTAACTATGGCTACACCTTC. Translation gives CAWSVIPGQGARANYGYTF.

This clone was detected only once. Other DNA sequences of this sample code for an identical CDR3. The chain uses TRBV27 and TRBJ1-4; 10 nucleotides line up with TRBD1. The germline V gene encodes CDR1 MNHEY and CDR2 SMNVEV (reference sequence). This CDR3 is built from 14 residues. After removal of 3 bases from V and 7 bases from J, the junction contained 2 bases not matched to a gene. The CDR3 DNA reads as TGTGCCAGCAGTTTGGGACAGGGGATTGAAAAACTGTTTTTT. Protein: CASSLGQGIEKLFF.

The table lists this clone with a count of one. The chain links TRBV7-8 to TRBJ2-3, with D possibly being TRBD2 (7 bases). Per germline, CDR1 SGHVS and CDR2 FQNEAQ. The CDR3 extends over 15 amino acids. V lost 8 bases and J lost 0, with 15 bases in between. The CDR3 DNA reads TGTGCCAGCCCCGAGAGCGGGACAAGCACAGATACGCAGTATTTT. As protein: CASPESGTSTDTQYF.

The chain couples TRBV10-2 to TRBJ2-5; D is possibly TRBD2 (5 bases). V was trimmed by 2 bases and J by 7 bases, leaving 14 bases between them. In germline, CDR1 is WSHSY, CDR2 SAAADI. This CDR3 contains 14 residues. CDR3 amino acids: CASSEVSGRGTQYF. CDR3 DNA: TGCGCCAGCAGTGAGGTATCGGGCCGGGGGACCCAGTACTTC.

The chain has TRBV29-1 and TRBJ2-1; no clear D. V shed 0 bases and J shed 7 bases, with 13 bases lying between them. The CDR3 contains 14 residues. Germline CDR1 and CDR2: SQVTM and ANQGSEA. The CDR3 is CSVEDAVFRNEQFF. The CDR3 DNA reads as TGCAGCGTTGAAGATGCAGTTTTTAGGAATGAGCAGTTCTTC.

The gene calls are TRBV9 and TRBJ1-1; a weak D match, TRBD1 (6 bases). Germline lookup yields CDR1 SGDLS and CDR2 YYNGEE. Trimming pared 4 bases from V and 4 bases from J, leaving 14 bases between. This CDR3 region has 14 residues. The CDR3 sequence is CASSLREGGTEAFF. The CDR3 nucleotides are TGTGCCAGCAGCTTGCGGGAAGGGGGCACTGAAGCTTTCTTT.

Of note for this clone: Other DNA sequences in this sample translate to the same CDR3. V gene TRBV6-5 combines with J gene TRBJ2-7; D is ambiguous. V dropped 3 bases and J dropped 0 bases, with 6 bases sitting between them. CDR1 is MNHEY, CDR2 SVGAGI, per germline. The CDR3 is 13 amino acids. The CDR3 spells CASSYSVSYEQYF. CDR3 nucleotide sequence: TGTGCCAGCAGTTATTCAGTCTCCTACGAGCAGTACTTC.